This TCR beta chain derives from a study of CD8+ T cells in alopecia areata. Study-wide context: For the treated group, dosing was oral tofacitinib at 5 to 10 mg twice daily.

Per germline, CDR1 SQVTM and CDR2 ANQGSEA. The CDR3 consists of 14 residues. With V trimmed by 5 bases and J by 0 bases, 5 bases remained unmatched. Study findings and constraints: Clarity of TCR sharing across patients fell short of that in mice, possibly HLA-related. Sequencing of scalp samples also captures resident alphabeta T cells of normal skin.

As the sequencing template, cDNA was produced by extracting RNA and reverse transcribing it. The assay was immunoSEQ multiplex PCR, and TCRdb's table has in-frame clones only and misses some. The table lists about 150,000 clones, less than 65% of them singletons. As to this clone: Antigen unknown.

The chain combines TRBV29-1 with TRBJ2-3; the match to TRBD1 covers 7 bases. The specimen was CD8+ T cells sorted from blood, collected at week 0. The clonotype was recovered from a human donor with alopecia areata. CDR3 loop: CSVYQGESTDTQYF. The CDR3 bases are TGCAGCGTTTATCAGGGGGAAAGCACAGATACGCAGTATTTT.